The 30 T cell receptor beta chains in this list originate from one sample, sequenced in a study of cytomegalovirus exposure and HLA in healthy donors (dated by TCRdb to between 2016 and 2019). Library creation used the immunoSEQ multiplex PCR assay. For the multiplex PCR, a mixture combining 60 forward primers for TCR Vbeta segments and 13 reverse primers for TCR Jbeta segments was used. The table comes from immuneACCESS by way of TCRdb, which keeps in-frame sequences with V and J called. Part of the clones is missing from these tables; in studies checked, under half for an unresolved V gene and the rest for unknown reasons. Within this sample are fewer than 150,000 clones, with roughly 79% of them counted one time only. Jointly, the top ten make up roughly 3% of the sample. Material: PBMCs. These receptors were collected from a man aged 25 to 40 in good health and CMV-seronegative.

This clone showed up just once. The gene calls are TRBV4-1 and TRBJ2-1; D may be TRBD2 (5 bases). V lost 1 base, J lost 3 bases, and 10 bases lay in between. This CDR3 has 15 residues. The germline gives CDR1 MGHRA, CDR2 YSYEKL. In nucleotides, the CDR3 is TGCGCCAGCAGCCAAGGGAGCGGAATCTACAATGAGCAGTTCTTC. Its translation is CASSQGSGIYNEQFF.

The CDR3, as DNA: TGTGCCATCAGTGAAAGAGCCACTGCGCCAAAAAACATTCAGTACTTC. Its protein product is CAISERATAPKNIQYF. The chain carries TRBV10-3 and TRBJ2-4; D gene uncertain. The CDR3 spans 16 residues. The V end lost 3 bases, the J end lost 4 bases, and 16 bases lay between the germline ends. From germline, CDR1 is ENHRY and CDR2 SYGVKD.

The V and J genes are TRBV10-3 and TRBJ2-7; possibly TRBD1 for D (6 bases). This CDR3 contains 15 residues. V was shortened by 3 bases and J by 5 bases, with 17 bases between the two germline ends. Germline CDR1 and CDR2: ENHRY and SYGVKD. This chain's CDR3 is CAISDPDGTWNEQYF. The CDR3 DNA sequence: TGTGCCATCAGTGACCCGGACGGGACATGGAACGAGCAGTACTTC.

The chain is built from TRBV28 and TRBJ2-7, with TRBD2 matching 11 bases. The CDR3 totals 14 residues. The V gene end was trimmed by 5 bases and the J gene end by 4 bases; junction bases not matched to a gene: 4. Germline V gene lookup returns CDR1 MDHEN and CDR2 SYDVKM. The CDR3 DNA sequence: TGTGCCAGCAGTATACTAGCGGGAGAATACGAGCAGTACTTC. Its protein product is CASSILAGEYEQYF.

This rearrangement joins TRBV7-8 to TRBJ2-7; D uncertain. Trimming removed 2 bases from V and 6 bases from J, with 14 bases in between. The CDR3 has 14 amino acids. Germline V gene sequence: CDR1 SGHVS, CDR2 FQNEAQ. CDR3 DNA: TGTGCCAGCAGCTTATCAGCAGGTCCTGGCGAGCAGTACTTC. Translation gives CASSLSAGPGEQYF.

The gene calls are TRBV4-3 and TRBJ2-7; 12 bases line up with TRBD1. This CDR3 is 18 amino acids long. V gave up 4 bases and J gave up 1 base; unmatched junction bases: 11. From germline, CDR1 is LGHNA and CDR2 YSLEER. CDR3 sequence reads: CASSLGTGGVEGSYEQYF. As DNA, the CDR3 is TGCGCCAGCAGCCTCGGGACAGGGGGCGTGGAGGGATCCTACGAGCAGTACTTC.

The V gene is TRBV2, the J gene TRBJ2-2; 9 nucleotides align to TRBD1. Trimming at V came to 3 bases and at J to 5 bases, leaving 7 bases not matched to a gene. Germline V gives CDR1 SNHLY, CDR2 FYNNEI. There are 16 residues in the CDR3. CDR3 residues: CASSDPGQGSTGELFF. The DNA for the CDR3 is TGTGCCAGCAGTGACCCGGGACAGGGTTCGACCGGGGAGCTGTTTTTT.

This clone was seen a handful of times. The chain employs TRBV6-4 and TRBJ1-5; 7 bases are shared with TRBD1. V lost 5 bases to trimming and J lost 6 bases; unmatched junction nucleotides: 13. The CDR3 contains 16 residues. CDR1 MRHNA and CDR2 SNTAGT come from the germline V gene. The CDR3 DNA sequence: TGTGCCAGCAGTTCCCAACAGGGGATGGGGAGTCAGCCCCAGCATTTT. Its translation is CASSSQQGMGSQPQHF.

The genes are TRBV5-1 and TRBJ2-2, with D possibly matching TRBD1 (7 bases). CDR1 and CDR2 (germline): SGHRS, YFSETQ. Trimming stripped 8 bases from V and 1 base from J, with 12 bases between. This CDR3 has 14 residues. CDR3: CASTRGENTGELFF. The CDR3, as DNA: TGCGCCAGTACCAGGGGGGAGAACACCGGGGAGCTGTTTTTT.

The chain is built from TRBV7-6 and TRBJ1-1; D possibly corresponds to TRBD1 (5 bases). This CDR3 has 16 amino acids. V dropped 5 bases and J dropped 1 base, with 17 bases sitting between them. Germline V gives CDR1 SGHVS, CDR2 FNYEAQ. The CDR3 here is CASSHGVGEGNTEAFF. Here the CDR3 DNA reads TGTGCCAGCAGCCACGGGGTGGGGGAGGGGAACACTGAAGCTTTCTTT.

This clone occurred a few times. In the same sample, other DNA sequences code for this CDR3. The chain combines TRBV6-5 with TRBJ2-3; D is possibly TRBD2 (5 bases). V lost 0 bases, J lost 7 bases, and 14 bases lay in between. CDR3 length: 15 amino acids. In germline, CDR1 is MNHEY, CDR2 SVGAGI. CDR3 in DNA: TGTGCCAGCAGTTACTCTGCGCTAGCTAGAAATACGCAGTATTTT. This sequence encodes CASSYSALARNTQYF.

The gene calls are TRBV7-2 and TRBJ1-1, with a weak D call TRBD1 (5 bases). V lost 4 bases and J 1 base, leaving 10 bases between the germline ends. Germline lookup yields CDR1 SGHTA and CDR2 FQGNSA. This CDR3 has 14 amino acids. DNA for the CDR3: TGTGCCAGCAGCTCGGGACTCCCGAACACTGAAGCTTTCTTT. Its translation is CASSSGLPNTEAFF.

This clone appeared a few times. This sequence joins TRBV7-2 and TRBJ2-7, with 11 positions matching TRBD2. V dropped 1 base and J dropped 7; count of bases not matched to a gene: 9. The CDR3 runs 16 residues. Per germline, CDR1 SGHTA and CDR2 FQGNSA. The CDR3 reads CASSLGLGLAGGEQYF. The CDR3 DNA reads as TGTGCCAGCAGCTTAGGATTAGGTCTAGCGGGAGGTGAGCAGTACTTC.

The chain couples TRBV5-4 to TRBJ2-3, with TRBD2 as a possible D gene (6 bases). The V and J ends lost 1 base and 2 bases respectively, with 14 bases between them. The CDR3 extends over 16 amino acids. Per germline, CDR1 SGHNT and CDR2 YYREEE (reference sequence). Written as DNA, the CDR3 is TGTGCCAGCAGCTTGCGACTAGATGCCGACACAGATACGCAGTATTTT. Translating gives CASSLRLDADTDTQYF.

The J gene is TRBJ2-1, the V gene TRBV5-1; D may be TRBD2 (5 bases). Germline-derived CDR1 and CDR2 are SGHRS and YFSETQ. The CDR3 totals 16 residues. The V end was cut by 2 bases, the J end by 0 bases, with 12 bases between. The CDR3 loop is CASSFVSVYSYNEQFF. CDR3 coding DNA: TGCGCCAGCAGCTTCGTTAGCGTTTACTCCTACAATGAGCAGTTCTTC.

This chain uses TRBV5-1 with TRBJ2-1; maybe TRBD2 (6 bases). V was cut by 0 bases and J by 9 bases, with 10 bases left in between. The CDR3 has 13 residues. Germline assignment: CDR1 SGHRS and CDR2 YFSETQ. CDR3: CASSLDPEGEQFF. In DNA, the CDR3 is TGCGCCAGCAGCTTGGACCCGGAGGGTGAGCAGTTCTTC.

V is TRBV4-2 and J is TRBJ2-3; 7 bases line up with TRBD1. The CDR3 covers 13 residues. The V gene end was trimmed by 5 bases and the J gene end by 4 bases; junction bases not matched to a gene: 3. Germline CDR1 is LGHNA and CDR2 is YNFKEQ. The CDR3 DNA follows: TGTGCCAGCAGCGAGACAGGGCCAGATACGCAGTATTTT. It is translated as CASSETGPDTQYF.

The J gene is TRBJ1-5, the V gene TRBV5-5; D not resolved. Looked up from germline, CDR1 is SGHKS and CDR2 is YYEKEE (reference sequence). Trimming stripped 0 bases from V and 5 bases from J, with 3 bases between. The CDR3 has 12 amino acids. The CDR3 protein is CASSLGDQPQHF. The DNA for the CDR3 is TGTGCCAGCAGCTTGGGAGATCAGCCCCAGCATTTT.

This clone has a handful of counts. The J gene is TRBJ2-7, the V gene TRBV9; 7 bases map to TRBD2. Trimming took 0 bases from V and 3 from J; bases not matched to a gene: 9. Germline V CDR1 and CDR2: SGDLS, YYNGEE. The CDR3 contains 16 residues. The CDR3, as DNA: TGTGCCAGCAGCGTAGATCCAGCGGGATTACTCTACGAGCAGTACTTC. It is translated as CASSVDPAGLLYEQYF.

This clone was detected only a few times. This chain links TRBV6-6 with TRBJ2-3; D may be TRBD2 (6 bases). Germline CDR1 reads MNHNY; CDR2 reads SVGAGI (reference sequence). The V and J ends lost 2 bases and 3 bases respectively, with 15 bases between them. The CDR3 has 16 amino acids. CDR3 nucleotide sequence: TGTGCCAGCAGTTACGCACCGGGACTTCCTACAGATACGCAGTATTTT. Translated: CASSYAPGLPTDTQYF.

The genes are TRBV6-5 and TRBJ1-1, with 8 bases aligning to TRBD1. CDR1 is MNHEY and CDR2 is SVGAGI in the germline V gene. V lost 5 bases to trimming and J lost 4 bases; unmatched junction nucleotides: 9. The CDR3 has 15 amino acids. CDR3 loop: CASSSGTGWGTEAFF. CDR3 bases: TGTGCCAGCAGTAGCGGGACAGGCTGGGGCACTGAAGCTTTCTTT.

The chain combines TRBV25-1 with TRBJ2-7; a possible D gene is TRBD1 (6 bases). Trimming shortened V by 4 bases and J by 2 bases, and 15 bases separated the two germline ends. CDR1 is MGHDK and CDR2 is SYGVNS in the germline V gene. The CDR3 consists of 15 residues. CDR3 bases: TGTGCCAGCAGTGCTCCCGCGACAGGCGCCTACGAGCAGTACTTC. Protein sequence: CASSAPATGAYEQYF.

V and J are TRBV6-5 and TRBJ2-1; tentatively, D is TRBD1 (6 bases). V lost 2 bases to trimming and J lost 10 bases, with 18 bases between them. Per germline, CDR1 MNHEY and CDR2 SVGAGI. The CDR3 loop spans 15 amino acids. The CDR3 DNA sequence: TGTGCCAGCAGTTACAGAGGGACAAACAAATGGGAGCAGTTCTTC. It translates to CASSYRGTNKWEQFF.

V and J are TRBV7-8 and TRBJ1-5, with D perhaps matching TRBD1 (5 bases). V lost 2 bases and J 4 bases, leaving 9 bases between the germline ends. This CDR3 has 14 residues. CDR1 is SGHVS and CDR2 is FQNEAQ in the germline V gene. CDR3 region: CASSLPGFNQPQHF. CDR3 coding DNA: TGTGCCAGCAGCTTACCAGGGTTTAATCAGCCCCAGCATTTT. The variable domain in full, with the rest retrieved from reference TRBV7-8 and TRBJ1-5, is GAGVSQSPRYKVAKRGQDVALRCDPISGHVSLFWYQQALGQGPEFLTYFQNEAQLDKSGLPSDRFFAERPEGSVSTLKIQRTQQEDSAVYLCASSLPGFNQPQHFGDGTRLSIL.

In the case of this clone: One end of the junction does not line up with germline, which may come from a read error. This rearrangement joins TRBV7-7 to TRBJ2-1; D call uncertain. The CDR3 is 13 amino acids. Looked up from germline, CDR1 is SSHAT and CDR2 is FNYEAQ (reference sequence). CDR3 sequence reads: CASSARFLDEQFF. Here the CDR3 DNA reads TGTGCTAGCAGCGCTAGATTCCTAGATGAGCAGTTCTTC. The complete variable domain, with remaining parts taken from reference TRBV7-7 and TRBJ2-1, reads GAGVSQSPRYKVTKRGQDVTLRCDPISSHATLYWYQQALGQGPEFLTYFNYEAQPDKSGLPSDRFSAERPEGSISTLTIQRTEQRDSAMYRCASSARFLDEQFFGPGTRLTVL.

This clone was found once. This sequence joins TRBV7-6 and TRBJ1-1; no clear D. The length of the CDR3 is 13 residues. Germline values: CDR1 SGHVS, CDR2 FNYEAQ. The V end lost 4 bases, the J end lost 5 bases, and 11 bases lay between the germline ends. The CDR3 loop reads CASSSQEKTEAFF. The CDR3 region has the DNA TGTGCCAGCAGCTCCCAAGAGAAGACTGAAGCTTTCTTT.

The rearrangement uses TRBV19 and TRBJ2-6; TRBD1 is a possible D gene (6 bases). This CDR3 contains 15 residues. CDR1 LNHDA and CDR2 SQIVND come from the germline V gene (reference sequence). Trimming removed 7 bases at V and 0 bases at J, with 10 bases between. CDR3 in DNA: TGTGCCAGTACGTTGGACAGCTCTGGGGCCAACGTCCTGACTTTC. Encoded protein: CASTLDSSGANVLTF.

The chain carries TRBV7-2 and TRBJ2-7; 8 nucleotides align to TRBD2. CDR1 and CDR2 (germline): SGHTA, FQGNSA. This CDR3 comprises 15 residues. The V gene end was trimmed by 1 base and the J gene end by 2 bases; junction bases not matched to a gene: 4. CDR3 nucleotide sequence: TGTGCCAGCAGCTTAGACCCGGGAGGGCCCTACGAGCAGTACTTC. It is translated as CASSLDPGGPYEQYF.

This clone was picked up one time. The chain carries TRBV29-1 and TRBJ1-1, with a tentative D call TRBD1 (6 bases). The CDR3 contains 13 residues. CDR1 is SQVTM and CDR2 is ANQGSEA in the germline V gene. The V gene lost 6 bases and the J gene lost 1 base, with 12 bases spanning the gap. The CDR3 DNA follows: TGCAGCGTCGTTACAGGGAAGAACACTGAAGCTTTCTTT. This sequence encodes CSVVTGKNTEAFF.

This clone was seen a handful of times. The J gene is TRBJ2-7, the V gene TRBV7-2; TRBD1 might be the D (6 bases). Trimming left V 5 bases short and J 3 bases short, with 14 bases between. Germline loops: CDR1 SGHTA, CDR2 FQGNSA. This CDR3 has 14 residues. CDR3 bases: TGTGCCAGCAGCCCGTCAGGGGACGTCTACGAGCAGTACTTC. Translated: CASSPSGDVYEQYF.